The 16 T cell receptor beta chains in this list originate from one sample, sequenced in a study of T cells in Graves' hyperthyroidism and ophthalmopathy. TCR beta CDR3 regions were amplified from RNA. The HTBI primer set was used in a first-round RT-PCR of the TCR CDR3. One entry per CDR3 protein, called by TCRdb with MiXCR from the multiplex PCR reads. The table lists a few hundred thousand distinct CDR3 sequences, around 13% of them singletons. The sample consisted of blood. These receptors were taken from a woman aged 30 to 39 with Graves' hyperthyroidism that later progressed to Graves' ophthalmopathy.

Ten or more counts support this clonotype. V and J are TRBV6-5 and TRBJ2-7; TRBD1 aligns across 7 bases. The V segment lost 2 bases and the J segment 5 bases; nucleotides outside the gene matches: 9. Germline lookup yields CDR1 MNHEY and CDR2 SVGAGI. The CDR3 is made up of 15 amino acids. The CDR3 loop is CASSYRTQGNHEQYF. The DNA for the CDR3 is TGTGCCAGCAGTTACCGAACACAGGGGAACCACGAGCAGTACTTC.

This clonotype occurred many times. The V gene is TRBV24-1, the J gene TRBJ1-4; 9 bases align to TRBD1. Germline V gives CDR1 KGHDR, CDR2 SFDVKD. The CDR3 extends over 15 amino acids. V trimming: 2 bases; J trimming: 6 bases; junction bases outside the gene matches: 3. This CDR3 reads CATSDSGQGYEKLFF. CDR3 coding DNA: TGTGCCACCAGTGATTCGGGACAGGGTTATGAAAAACTGTTTTTT.

CDR3 region: CTTSGSRSGANVLTF. The CDR3, as DNA: TGTACCACCTCGGGGTCGCGCTCTGGGGCCAACGTCCTGACTTTC. The V gene is TRBV19, the J gene TRBJ2-6; the D gene is possibly TRBD2 (5 bases). Germline loops: CDR1 LNHDA, CDR2 SQIVND (reference sequence). This CDR3 region has 15 residues. The whole variable domain, remainder taken from reference TRBV19 and TRBJ2-6, is DGGITQSPKYLFRKEGQNVTLSCEQNLNHDAMYWYRQDPGQGLRLIYYSQIVNDFQKGDIAEGYSVSREKKESFPLTVTSAQKNPTAFYLCTTSGSRSGANVLTFGAGSRLTVL.

V and J are TRBV5-1 and TRBJ2-7; TRBD2 is a possible D gene (5 bases). Germline lookup yields CDR1 SGHRS and CDR2 YFSETQ. V was shortened by 1 base and J by 3 bases, with 14 bases between the two germline ends. The CDR3 totals 15 residues. The CDR3 loop is CASSLTTTSLYEQYF. In nucleotides, the CDR3 is TGCGCCAGCAGCTTGACGACTACCTCCCTCTACGAGCAGTACTTC.

The chain links TRBV14 to TRBJ1-2, with D unresolved. Germline CDR1 reads SGHDN; CDR2 reads FVKESK. The germline V and J ends were trimmed by 1 base and 1 base, with 4 bases remaining between them. This CDR3 comprises 13 residues. The CDR3: CASSQGVNYGYTF. The DNA of the CDR3 is TGTGCCAGCAGCCAAGGAGTTAACTATGGCTACACCTTC. The whole variable domain, remainder taken from reference TRBV14 and TRBJ1-2, is EAGVTQFPSHSVIEKGQTVTLRCDPISGHDNLYWYRRVMGKEIKFLLHFVKESKQDESGMPNNRFLAERTGGTYSTLKVQPAELEDSGVYFCASSQGVNYGYTFGSGTRLTVV.

In its sample, this clonotype was seen many times. CDR3 residues: CASSTSGYYGYTF. CDR3 nucleotides: TGTGCCAGCAGTACTTCAGGTTACTATGGCTACACCTTC. V and J are TRBV12-3 or TRBV12-4 and TRBJ1-2; no firm D call. CDR3 length equals 13 residues. The V and J ends lost 5 bases and 3 bases respectively, with 10 bases between them.

CDR3 nucleotides: TGCGCCAGCAGTGAGTCTTTAGCGGGGGGCGAGCAGTACTTC. As protein: CASSESLAGGEQYF. J is TRBJ2-7 and V is TRBV10-1; TRBD2 matches 10 bases. CDR1 and CDR2 from the germline V gene are WNHNN and SYGVQD (reference sequence). This CDR3 region has 14 residues. The trim removed 0 bases at V and 6 bases at J, leaving 2 bases unmatched.

This chain joins TRBV6-5 and TRBJ1-1; no definite D call. CDR3 size: 17 residues. V dropped 0 bases and J dropped 4 bases, with 18 bases sitting between them. Per germline, CDR1 MNHEY and CDR2 SVGAGI. The CDR3 sequence is CASSYSAKQQRSTEAFF. CDR3 bases: TGTGCCAGCAGTTACTCCGCAAAACAGCAGAGAAGCACTGAAGCTTTCTTT.

This clonotype came up a few times. This chain links TRBV4-1 with TRBJ1-5, with TRBD1 matching 8 bases. There are 17 residues in the CDR3. With 0 bases clipped from V and 3 bases from J, the junction kept 7 bases outside the gene matches. Per the germline V gene, CDR1 is MGHRA and CDR2 is YSYEKL. This CDR3 is CASSQEFQGAYNQPQHF. CDR3 DNA: TGCGCCAGCAGCCAAGAGTTCCAGGGGGCCTACAATCAGCCCCAGCATTTT.

This clonotype was observed at least ten times. The chain recombines TRBV3-1 with TRBJ1-1; D is undetermined. Trimming took 1 base from V and 4 from J, leaving 16 bases between them. Germline CDR1 LGHDT, CDR2 YNNKEL (reference sequence). This CDR3 has 16 amino acids. CDR3 sequence: CASSQGGRAEGTEAFF. The DNA of the CDR3 is TGTGCCAGCAGCCAAGGCGGACGGGCGGAAGGCACTGAAGCTTTCTTT.

In regard to this clonotype: This could be a read error, since a much larger clone is one nucleotide away. The CDR3 ends on some other residue instead of the conserved phenylalanine or tryptophan, so this is likely a read error. The rearrangement joins TRBV7-8 to TRBJ1-1; D is undetermined. In germline, CDR1 is SGHVS, CDR2 FQNEAQ. There are 14 residues in the CDR3. V was shortened by 1 base and J by 1 base, with 7 bases between the two germline ends. The CDR3 DNA reads as TGTGCCAGCAGCTTAGTCTCCAAGAACACTGAAGCTTTCATT. It yields the protein CASSLVSKNTEAFI.

The chain recombines TRBV24-1 with TRBJ2-3, with a tentative D call TRBD2 (6 bases). V was shortened by 6 bases and J by 4 bases, with 16 bases between the two germline ends. Per germline, CDR1 KGHDR and CDR2 SFDVKD. The CDR3 has 15 amino acids. CDR3 amino acids: CATSKSSVRADTQYF. CDR3 nucleotide sequence: TGTGCCACCAGTAAATCTAGCGTCAGGGCAGATACGCAGTATTTT.

This clonotype was seen repeatedly, ten times or more. The V gene is TRBV9, the J gene TRBJ2-2, with no clear D. The germline CDR1 and CDR2 sequences are SGDLS and YYNGEE. This CDR3 has 16 residues. V was clipped by 0 bases and J by 4 bases, with 13 bases between them. This chain's CDR3 is CASSVALQERTGELFF. DNA for the CDR3: TGTGCCAGCAGCGTAGCTCTCCAGGAGCGCACCGGGGAGCTGTTTTTT.

This clonotype occurred many times. This chain joins TRBV6-1 and TRBJ1-1; TRBD1 might be the D (6 bases). CDR3 length: 15 residues. V lost 7 bases, J lost 0 bases, and 15 bases lay in between. Germline assignment: CDR1 MNHNS and CDR2 SASEGT. CDR3 DNA sequence: TGTGCCAGCACGAGACAGGACAACATGAACACTGAAGCTTTCTTT. This codes for CASTRQDNMNTEAFF.

The sample holds many counts of this clonotype. J is TRBJ2-7 and V is TRBV5-1, with 8 positions matching TRBD2. CDR3 length equals 15 residues. Trimming took 1 base from V and 7 from J; bases not matched to a gene: 10. Looked up from germline, CDR1 is SGHRS and CDR2 is YFSETQ. Here the CDR3 DNA reads TGCGCCAGCAGCTTGAGTACGGGAGGGCCGGGAGAGCAGTACTTC. Its translation is CASSLSTGGPGEQYF.

This clonotype was counted only a few times. The chain couples TRBV11-3 to TRBJ2-5, with unresolved D. CDR1 and CDR2 (germline): SGHNT, YENEEA. V was clipped by 1 base and J by 6 bases, with 15 bases between them. The CDR3 contains 15 residues. CDR3 DNA: TGTGCCAGCAGCTTAGGCCAAATGCAGTTTCAGACCCAGTACTTC. It codes for CASSLGQMQFQTQYF.